This entry describes one T cell receptor (beta chain). This clone was detected only once. Its antigen specificity is not known. Per-nucleotide qualities are absent, and no much larger clonotype sits a single base away. This entry belongs to a study of long-term antiretroviral therapy in people with HIV (dated by TCRdb to between 2021 and 2023). At the level of the whole study: The earliest samples were collected approximately a decade before the 2015 WHO recommendation for immediate ART, a period when ART was typically delayed until CD4 counts fell. Whether ART initiation and durable HIV suppression were associated with changes in peripheral blood TRB repertoire composition and diversity was tested in a retrospective serial study. No cross-contamination during QIAcube processing was shown when test extractions of a monoclonal T-cell line were performed alongside some 33 polyclonal samples. A total of fewer than 200 cryopreserved PBMC samples were contributed to the cohort by 30 adults with confirmed HIV infection, with samples collected serially over a mean of roughly six years (range 1-12). Of the approximately 28 participants with HIV, more than 10 were female. Points the paper makes about the study in general: Starting ART was linked to a significant rise in TRB diversity, yet even with long-term ART the diversity remained significantly lower than in transplant donor controls. No data were available on ART adherence, viral resistance or therapy changes, limiting inferences about post-ART repertoire changes. Because cell numbers in pre-ART samples were limited, unsorted PBMC were profiled instead of sorted CD4+ and CD8+ T cells. Expanded TRB clones identified before ART initiation dominated the repertoire across all time points, though the dominance fluctuated and decreased in many PLHIV after ART. Samples dated from about 2004 to 2018, and the ART regimens used may be less effective than current ones. Because PBMC availability was limited, only the TCR beta chain was sequenced, with no alpha chain pairing. HIV repertoires had narrower CDR3 length ranges than controls, and the network structure suggested an antigen-experienced repertoire that shifted only slightly toward naive after ART.

Trimming at the junction amounts to 6 bases on V and 5 bases on J, and the germline ends lie 13 bases apart. From cysteine to phenylalanine, the CDR3 is 14 amino acids long. CDR3 DNA is the only sequence kept; it has 42 bases, read in frame from the first base. CDR1 and CDR2, per the germline V gene, are MDHEN and SYDVKM. To be included, a participant needed at least one PBMC sample from before ART initiation plus at least two post-ART samples. Treatment was received in the United States of America by all participants with HIV. Before DNA extraction, cryopreserved samples containing 1-10 million PBMC were thawed and washed. At the time of the earliest PBMC sample for each participant with HIV, ages ranged from roughly 23 to 60 years. Per participant, PBMC samples came from 1-4 timepoints prior to ART initiation and 2-8 timepoints following ART initiation, for a median of 7 samples. For every participant, serial HIV viral load, CD4+ T-cell count, ART history and demographic data were obtained. Using a Qiagen kit on a QIAcube, genomic DNA was extracted from unsorted PBMC, with samples processed in batches of 12.

The immunoSEQ hsTCRB v3.0 assay was used at survey level resolution to sequence the TRB variable region. The targeted TRB sequencing depth was roughly 40,000-50,000 T-cell genomes per sample. Pooled TRB libraries were sequenced on an Illumina MiSeq with a v3 150-cycle kit. In the paper's pipeline: Repertoire analysis was run in R within a reproducible Nextflow workflow that covered QC, data transformation and analysis. LymphoSeq2, an R package for AIRR-Seq data exploration, was used to implement custom analyses. After excluding a few samples that yielded fewer than 5000 total TRB sequences, 190 or so HIV repertoires remained for analysis. Of the roughly 190 retained HIV repertoires, roughly 61 were collected before and 129 after ART initiation. Each repertoire was downsampled to 5000 TRB nucleotide sequences, and summary statistics were averaged across 100 downsampling iterations. Only TRB sequences with CDR3 regions of at least seven amino acids were retained for analysis. Diversity was assessed using a clonality score derived from Shannon entropy and using the Gini coefficient. In repertoire networks, the top 5000 CDR3 amino acid sequences were linked whenever an edit distance of one separated two sequences. For TRB CDR3 amino acid sequences, GLIPH2 was used to predict antigen specificity groups and MHC restriction. To flag known CMV, EBV, HIV or tissue antigen associations, CDR3 amino acid sequences were matched against VDJdb and McPAS-TCR. Pre-ART, post-ART and control groups were compared with Wilcoxon signed-rank tests and Holm-Bonferroni correction. Sourced from immuneACCESS, this table was stored by TCRdb with only in-frame sequences that have V and J called. A share of the clones is absent; for the studies checked, an unresolved V gene accounts for under half, and the remainder has no known explanation. For V, J and clone size, that table is used; D and trimming come from the DNA. The sample table contains about 25,000 clones; only one count was recorded for 80% to 90% of them. In total, the top ten clones hold more than 15% of the sample.

The TCR was taken from a man in his fifties or sixties with HIV. Recombination connected TRBV28 to TRBJ2-2; a tentative D call is TRBD2 (5 bases match). The sequences come from unsorted PBMCs, collected 1.2 years after starting antiretroviral therapy. The nucleotides read TGTGCCAGCAGCCTGAGGGTGGGGACCGGGGAGCTGTTTTTT. Its protein reads: CASSLRVGTGELFF. Reference TRBV28 and TRBJ2-2 genes cover what lies past the CDR3, so the full variable domain is DVKVTQSSRYLVKRTGEKVFLECVQDMDHENMFWYRQDPGLGLRLIYFSYDVKMKEKGDIPEGYSVSREKKERFSLILESASTNQTSMYLCASSLRVGTGELFFGEGSRLTVL.